This is a list of T cell receptor beta chains from one sample in a study of siplizumab effects on memory and regulatory T cells. Here immunoSEQ multiplex PCR was the method, and the copy in TCRdb shows in-frame clones only, minus some. Found here are around 100,000 clones, 85% to 95% of them singletons; the top ten hold approximately 1.5%. Specimen: non-Treg CD4+ T cells sorted from blood. Source of these receptors: a human donor in good health. The CDR3 runs from the conserved cysteine through the conserved F or W. D genes are given only for firm matches. Expanded clones are given a class, and other clones once, few, many or no size at all.

V gene	D gene	clone size	J gene	CDR3 protein	CDR3 DNA
TRBV29-1	NA	NA	TRBJ1-1	CSAVRGMNTEAFF	TGCAGCGCAGTGCGGGGTATGAACACTGAAGCTTTCTTT
TRBV9	NA	NA	TRBJ2-3	CASSGNSVSTDTQYF	TGTGCCAGCAGCGGGAATAGCGTAAGCACAGATACGCAGTATTTT
TRBV28	NA	NA	TRBJ2-1	CAIESGSGPYNEQFF	TGTGCCATCGAGAGTGGCAGCGGGCCCTACAATGAGCAGTTCTTC
TRBV5-4	NA	NA	TRBJ1-2	CASSLKSDFNYGYTF	TGTGCCAGCAGCTTGAAGTCGGATTTTAACTATGGCTACACCTTC
TRBV19	NA	NA	TRBJ1-2	CASSIKSGYTF	TGTGCCAGTAGTATCAAAAGTGGCTACACCTTC
TRBV28	NA	few	TRBJ2-1	CASRERGAYNEQFF	TGTGCCAGCAGGGAGCGTGGGGCTTACAATGAGCAGTTCTTC
TRBV2	TRBD2	NA	TRBJ2-3	CASSDGLAGGTDTQYF	TGTGCCAGCAGTGACGGCCTAGCGGGAGGTACAGATACGCAGTATTTT
TRBV6-6	NA	NA	TRBJ2-7	CASSSRLQGGYEQYF	TGTGCCAGCAGTTCAAGACTGCAGGGGGGCTACGAGCAGTACTTC
TRBV5-5	NA	NA	TRBJ2-5	CASSLPVGSGGGTTKETQYF	TGTGCCAGCAGCTTGCCGGTTGGGTCCGGGGGCGGGACCACAAAAGAGACCCAGTACTTC
TRBV7-3	TRBD2	NA	TRBJ2-4	CASSKQHGLAGENIQYF	TGTGCCAGCAGCAAGCAGCATGGACTAGCGGGGGAAAACATTCAGTACTTC
TRBV29-1	NA	NA	TRBJ1-4	CSVTSGREKLFF	TGCAGCGTGACATCCGGACGGGAAAAACTGTTTTTT
TRBV6-5	NA	NA	TRBJ1-1	CATTRLGVGTEAFF	TGTGCCACCACGAGATTGGGGGTTGGAACTGAAGCTTTCTTT
TRBV7-9	NA	NA	TRBJ2-3	CASSRTGKRTDTQYF	TGTGCCAGCAGCAGAACAGGAAAAAGGACAGATACGCAGTATTTT
TRBV6-5	NA	NA	TRBJ1-2	CASSYSIQGFGYTF	TGTGCCAGCAGTTACTCGATCCAGGGTTTTGGCTACACCTTC
TRBV6-5	NA	NA	TRBJ2-1	CASSRTGYNEQFF	TGTGCCAGCAGCCGGACGGGATACAATGAGCAGTTCTTC
TRBV7-9	TRBD2	NA	TRBJ2-5	CASSPWGGSNEETQYF	TGTGCCAGCAGCCCCTGGGGCGGGAGTAACGAAGAGACCCAGTACTTC
TRBV7-6	NA	NA	TRBJ2-3	CASSPPRLRSTDTQYF	TGTGCCAGCAGCCCCCCCCGGCTGAGAAGCACAGATACGCAGTATTTT
TRBV15	TRBD2	NA	TRBJ2-3	CATSRKRLAEAGGADTQYF	TGTGCCACCAGCAGAAAAAGACTAGCGGAGGCTGGGGGGGCAGATACGCAGTATTTT
TRBV19	TRBD1	NA	TRBJ1-2	CASSEGTANYGYTF	TGTGCCAGTAGCGAAGGGACAGCTAACTATGGCTACACCTTC
TRBV30	NA	NA	TRBJ1-6	CAWSVQEDSPLHF	TGTGCCTGGAGTGTACAGGAGGATTCACCCCTCCACTTT
TRBV5-8	NA	NA	TRBJ2-3	CASSQTGSTDTQYF	TGTGCCAGCAGCCAGACAGGCAGCACAGATACGCAGTATTTT
TRBV7-3	NA	NA	TRBJ2-1	CASSLLGGYNEQFF	TGTGCCAGCAGCTTACTCGGGGGTTACAATGAGCAGTTCTTC
TRBV7-9	NA	NA	TRBJ1-1	CASSKEGGNTEAFF	TGTGCCAGCAGCAAGGAGGGGGGGAACACTGAAGCTTTCTTT
TRBV6-1	NA	NA	TRBJ2-7	CASSESPISAYEQYF	TGTGCCAGCAGTGAATCTCCCATCTCCGCATACGAGCAGTACTTC
TRBV11-3	NA	NA	TRBJ2-3	CASSLGRRADTQYF	TGTGCCAGCAGCTTGGGGCGTCGGGCAGATACGCAGTATTTT
TRBV5-1	NA	once	TRBJ2-7	CASSLAETGGREQYF	TGCGCCAGCAGCTTGGCCGAGACAGGAGGCAGAGAGCAGTACTTC
TRBV7-3	NA	NA	TRBJ2-3	CASSPPGGRTDTQYF	TGTGCCAGCAGCCCCCCCGGGGGAAGGACAGATACGCAGTATTTT
TRBV14	TRBD2	NA	TRBJ2-1	CASSQLGGRAYNEQFF	TGTGCCAGCAGCCAACTGGGCGGGAGGGCCTACAATGAGCAGTTCTTC
TRBV27	NA	NA	TRBJ1-1	CASSDTQYTEAFF	TGTGCCAGCAGTGACACGCAGTACACTGAAGCTTTCTTT
TRBV2	NA	NA	TRBJ2-5	CASSRTTGNQETQYF	TGTGCCAGCAGTAGAACGACAGGCAATCAAGAGACCCAGTACTTC
TRBV7-9	TRBD2	once	TRBJ2-7	CASSRAGGYEQYF	TGTGCCAGCAGCCGCGCGGGGGGCTACGAGCAGTACTTC
TRBV19	NA	once	TRBJ2-3	CASSIIRESPDTQYF	TGTGCCAGTAGTATCATAAGGGAGAGCCCAGATACGCAGTATTTT
TRBV11-2	NA	NA	TRBJ1-3	CASTLVDGVESGNTIYF	TGTGCCAGCACCTTGGTTGATGGGGTAGAGTCTGGAAACACCATATATTTT